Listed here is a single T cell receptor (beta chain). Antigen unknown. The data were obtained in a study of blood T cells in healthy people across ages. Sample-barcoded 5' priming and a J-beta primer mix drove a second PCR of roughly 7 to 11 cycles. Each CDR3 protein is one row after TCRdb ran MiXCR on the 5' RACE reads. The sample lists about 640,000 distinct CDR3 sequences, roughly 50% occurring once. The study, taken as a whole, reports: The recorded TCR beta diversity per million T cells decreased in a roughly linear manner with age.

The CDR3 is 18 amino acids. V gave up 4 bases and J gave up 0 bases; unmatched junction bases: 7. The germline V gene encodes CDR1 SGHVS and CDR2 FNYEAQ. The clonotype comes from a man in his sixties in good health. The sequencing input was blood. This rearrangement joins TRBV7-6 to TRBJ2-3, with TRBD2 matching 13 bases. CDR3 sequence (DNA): TGTGCCAGCAGCTACCGACTAGCGGGGGGCTCAAGCACAGATACGCAGTATTTT. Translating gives CASSYRLAGGSSTDTQYF.